These T cell receptor beta chains were read from a single sample in a study of low-dose radiotherapy and immunotherapy resistance in tumors. TCRdb redid the calling of the reads with MiXCR, one entry per CDR3 protein. The profile covers under 75,000 distinct CDR3 sequences, with under 30% appearing a single time and around 6.5% taken by the ten largest. Specimen: PBMCs, collected after low-dose radiotherapy plus immunotherapy. The receptor source for this set is a male donor with prostate cancer. Each CDR3 is given with its conserved first and last residue. The order of the fields is D gene, V gene, J gene, clone size, CDR3 DNA, CDR3 protein. The D gene is left open where the match is weak. For some rows the clone size is stated as once, few or many, or as a class when expanded; others skip it.

>NA|TRBV5-6|TRBJ2-3|many
TGTGCCAGCAGCTTGAATGGGGCTAGCACAGATACGCAGTATTTT
CASSLNGASTDTQYF
>TRBD2|TRBV5-4|TRBJ2-3|NA
TGTGCCAGCAGCCGCCTACTAGCGGCGTCGACAGATACGCAGTATTTT
CASSRLLAASTDTQYF
>NA|TRBV7-8|TRBJ1-2|NA
TGTGCCAGCAGCTTAAATTCGGAGGGGTGGACCTTC
CASSLNSEGWTF
>TRBD2|TRBV4-2|TRBJ2-7|many
TGTGCCAGCAGCCAAGATTGGGGGGGAGGCTACGAGCAGTACTTC
CASSQDWGGGYEQYF
>TRBD1|TRBV24-1|TRBJ2-5|many
TGTGCCACCAGTGATAGCGGACAGGGGGGGAAGACCCAGTACTTC
CATSDSGQGGKTQYF
>NA|TRBV20-1|TRBJ1-2|many
TGCAGTGCGGAGAGCAGGGACGGCTACACCTTC
CSAESRDGYTF
>NA|TRBV6-6|TRBJ2-3|many
TGTGCCAGCAGCCGGTCCGCTAGGGGCCCAGATACGCAGTATTTT
CASSRSARGPDTQYF
>NA|TRBV9|TRBJ1-5|NA
TGTGCCAGCAGCGTAGAGGGAGGAGGCAATCAGCCCCAGCATTTT
CASSVEGGGNQPQHF
>NA|TRBV7-2|TRBJ2-5|NA
TGTGCCAGCAGCTCAGACAGGTTCCAAGAGACCCAGTACTTC
CASSSDRFQETQYF
>TRBD1|TRBV3-1|TRBJ2-1|many
TGTGCCAGCAGCCAAGATTATGGGACAGGCCGGGCCAATGAGCAGTTCTTC
CASSQDYGTGRANEQFF
>NA|TRBV11-3|TRBJ2-5|many
TGTGCCAGCAGCTTAGCCGGGATGTTAGAGACCCAGTACTTC
CASSLAGMLETQYF
>TRBD2|TRBV4-2|TRBJ2-5|many
TGTGCCAGCAGCCCGAGGCTCCCACTAGCGGGAGTTGCGGAGACCCAGTACTTC
CASSPRLPLAGVAETQYF
>NA|TRBV18|TRBJ2-2|NA
NA
CASSRDRPNTGELFFFFFFF
>NA|TRBV5-1|TRBJ1-6|once
TGCGCCAGCAGCTTTCGGACAGACTATAATTCACCCCTCCACTTT
CASSFRTDYNSPLHF
>TRBD2|TRBV5-4|TRBJ2-3|many
TGTGCCAGCAGCTTGGGTGTAGCGGGAGTTGGCGCAGATACGCAGTATTTT
CASSLGVAGVGADTQYF
>TRBD1|TRBV6-1|TRBJ2-4|many
TGTGCCAGCAGTAACCGACAGGGGGTCGGGAACATTCAGTACTTC
CASSNRQGVGNIQYF
>NA|TRBV7-6|TRBJ2-7|NA
TGTGCCAGCAGCCCCGGGGCCTACGAGCTGTACTTC
CASSPGAYELYF
>TRBD1|TRBV19|TRBJ1-1|many
TGTGCCAGTAGTATAGATACTCGGACAGGGTATGTTCCCGAAGCTTTCTTT
CASSIDTRTGYVPEAFF
>TRBD2|TRBV28|TRBJ2-7|once
TGTGCCAGCAGCCAAAGTTCTAGCGGGGTCTACGAGCAGTACTTC
CASSQSSSGVYEQYF
>TRBD2|TRBV7-3|TRBJ2-1|many
TGTGCCAGCAGCTCCTCTAGCGGGGGGATACATGAGCAGTTCTTC
CASSSSSGGIHEQFF
>TRBD1|TRBV29-1|TRBJ2-3|many
TGCAGCGTCGCGCAACAGGGGCCCGATACGCAGTATTTT
CSVAQQGPDTQYF